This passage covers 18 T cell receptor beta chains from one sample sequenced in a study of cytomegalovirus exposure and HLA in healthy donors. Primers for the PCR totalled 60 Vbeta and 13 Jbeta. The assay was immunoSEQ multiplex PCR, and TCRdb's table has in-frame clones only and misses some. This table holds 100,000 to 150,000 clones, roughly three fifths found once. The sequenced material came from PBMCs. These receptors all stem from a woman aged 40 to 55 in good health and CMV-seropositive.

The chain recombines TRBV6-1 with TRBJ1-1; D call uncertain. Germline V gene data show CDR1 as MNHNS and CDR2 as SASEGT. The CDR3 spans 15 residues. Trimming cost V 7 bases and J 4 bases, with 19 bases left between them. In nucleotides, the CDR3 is TGTGCCAGCAACGGCCCGGGAAACTCTCCCACTGAAGCTTTCTTT. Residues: CASNGPGNSPTEAFF.

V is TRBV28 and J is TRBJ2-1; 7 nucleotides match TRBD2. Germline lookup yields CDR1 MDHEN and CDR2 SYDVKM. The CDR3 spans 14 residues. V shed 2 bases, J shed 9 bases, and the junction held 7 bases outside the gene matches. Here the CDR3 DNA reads TGTGCCAGCAGTTTACTAGCGGTTAGTGGTGAGCAGTTCTTC. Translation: CASSLLAVSGEQFF.

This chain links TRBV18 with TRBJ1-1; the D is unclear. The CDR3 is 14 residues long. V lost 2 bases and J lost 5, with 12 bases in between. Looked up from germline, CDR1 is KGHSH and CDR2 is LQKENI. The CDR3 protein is CASSPGPAGTEAFF. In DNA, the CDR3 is TGTGCCAGCTCACCAGGACCGGCGGGGACTGAAGCTTTCTTT.

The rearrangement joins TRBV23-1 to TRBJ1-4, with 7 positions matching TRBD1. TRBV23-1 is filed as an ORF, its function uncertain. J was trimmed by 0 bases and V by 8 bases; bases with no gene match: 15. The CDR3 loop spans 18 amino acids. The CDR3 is CASLGTGALIATNEKLFF. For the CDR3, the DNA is TGCGCCAGCCTGGGCACAGGGGCTTTAATTGCAACTAATGAAAAACTGTTTTTT.

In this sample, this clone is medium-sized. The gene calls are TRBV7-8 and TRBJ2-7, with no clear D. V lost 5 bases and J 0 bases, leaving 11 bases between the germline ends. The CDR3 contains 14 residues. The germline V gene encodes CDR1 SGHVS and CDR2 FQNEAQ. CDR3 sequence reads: CASSPHSSSYEQYF. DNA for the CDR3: TGTGCCAGCAGCCCTCACTCGAGCTCCTACGAGCAGTACTTC.

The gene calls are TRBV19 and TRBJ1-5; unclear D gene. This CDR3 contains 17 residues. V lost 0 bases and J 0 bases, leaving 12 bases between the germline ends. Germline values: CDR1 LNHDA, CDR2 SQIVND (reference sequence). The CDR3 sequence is CASSIDGGPYSNQPQHF. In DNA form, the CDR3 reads TGTGCCAGTAGTATAGACGGAGGGCCATATAGCAATCAGCCCCAGCATTTT.

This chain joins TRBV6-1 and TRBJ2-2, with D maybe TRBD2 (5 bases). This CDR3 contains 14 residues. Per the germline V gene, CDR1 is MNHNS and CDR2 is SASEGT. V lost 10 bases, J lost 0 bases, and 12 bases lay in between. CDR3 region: CATGTRTNTGELFF. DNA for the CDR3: TGTGCCACGGGAACTAGGACGAACACCGGGGAGCTGTTTTTT.

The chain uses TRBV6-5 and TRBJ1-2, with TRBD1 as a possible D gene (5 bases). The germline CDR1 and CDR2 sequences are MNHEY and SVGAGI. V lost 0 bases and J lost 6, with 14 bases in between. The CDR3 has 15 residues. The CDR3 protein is CASSYSGGGQNGYTF. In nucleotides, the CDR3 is TGTGCCAGCAGTTACTCGGGCGGGGGTCAGAATGGCTACACCTTC.

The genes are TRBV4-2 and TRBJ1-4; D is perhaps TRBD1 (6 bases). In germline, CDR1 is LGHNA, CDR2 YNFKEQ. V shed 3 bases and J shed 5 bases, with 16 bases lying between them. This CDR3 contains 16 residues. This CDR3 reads CASSQGPGGANEKLFF. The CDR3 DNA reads TGTGCCAGCAGCCAGGGCCCGGGGGGGGCAAATGAAAAACTGTTTTTT.

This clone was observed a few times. The CDR3 protein is CASSYVGSNQPQHF. As DNA, the CDR3 is TGTGCCAGCAGTTATGTCGGTAGCAATCAGCCCCAGCATTTT. The rearrangement links TRBV6-6 to TRBJ1-5, with D hard to call. CDR1 MNHNY and CDR2 SVGAGI come from the germline V gene (reference sequence). V gave up 3 bases and J gave up 0 bases, with 6 bases separating them. This CDR3 contains 14 residues.

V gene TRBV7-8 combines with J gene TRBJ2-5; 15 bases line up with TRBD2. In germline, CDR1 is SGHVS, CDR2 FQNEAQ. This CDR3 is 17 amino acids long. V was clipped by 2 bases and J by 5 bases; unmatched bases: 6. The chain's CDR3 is CASSLPGTSGGWETQYF. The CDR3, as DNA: TGTGCCAGCAGCTTACCCGGGACTAGCGGGGGGTGGGAGACCCAGTACTTC.

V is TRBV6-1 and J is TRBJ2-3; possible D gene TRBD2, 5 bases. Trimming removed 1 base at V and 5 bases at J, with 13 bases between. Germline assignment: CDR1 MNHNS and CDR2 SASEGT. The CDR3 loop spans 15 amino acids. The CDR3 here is CASSEEEGWGDTQYF. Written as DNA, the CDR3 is TGTGCCAGCAGTGAAGAAGAGGGTTGGGGAGATACGCAGTATTTT.

CDR3 residues: CASSSGILVEKLFF. The DNA for the CDR3 is TGTGCCAGTAGTTCAGGGATACTGGTCGAAAAACTGTTTTTT. The chain recombines TRBV19 with TRBJ1-4; possible D gene TRBD1, 5 bases. Germline V gene lookup returns CDR1 LNHDA and CDR2 SQIVND (reference sequence). The CDR3 contains 14 residues. Deletions cut 5 bases from V and 8 bases from J, with 15 bases between.

This CDR3 reads CASSQEFPPSLREGVEQFF. The CDR3 nucleotides are TGCGCCAGCAGCCAAGAATTTCCCCCTTCGTTGCGGGAAGGGGTTGAGCAGTTCTTC. This sequence joins TRBV4-1 and TRBJ2-1; a possible D gene is TRBD2 (6 bases). Germline-derived CDR1 and CDR2 are MGHRA and YSYEKL. With 0 bases removed from V and 9 bases from J, the gap between germline ends came to 27 bases. The CDR3 loop spans 19 amino acids.

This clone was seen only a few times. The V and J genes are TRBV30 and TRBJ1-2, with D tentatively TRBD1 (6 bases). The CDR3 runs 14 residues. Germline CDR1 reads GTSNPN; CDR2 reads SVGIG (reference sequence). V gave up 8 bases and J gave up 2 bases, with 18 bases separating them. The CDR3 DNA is TGTGCCGGTTTGTGGGGGCCTTCCAACTATGGCTACACCTTC. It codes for CAGLWGPSNYGYTF.

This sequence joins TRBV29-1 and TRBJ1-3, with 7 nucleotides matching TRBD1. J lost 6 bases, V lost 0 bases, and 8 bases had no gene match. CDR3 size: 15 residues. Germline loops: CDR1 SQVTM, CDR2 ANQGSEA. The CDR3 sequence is CSVEETVRGVNTIYF. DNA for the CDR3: TGCAGCGTTGAAGAAACAGTCAGGGGGGTAAACACCATATATTTT.

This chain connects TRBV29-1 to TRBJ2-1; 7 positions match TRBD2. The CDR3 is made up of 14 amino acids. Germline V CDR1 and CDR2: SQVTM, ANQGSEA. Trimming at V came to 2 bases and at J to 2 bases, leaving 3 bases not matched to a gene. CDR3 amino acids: CSVEWLAAYNEQFF. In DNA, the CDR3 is TGCAGCGTTGAATGGCTAGCGGCCTACAATGAGCAGTTCTTC.

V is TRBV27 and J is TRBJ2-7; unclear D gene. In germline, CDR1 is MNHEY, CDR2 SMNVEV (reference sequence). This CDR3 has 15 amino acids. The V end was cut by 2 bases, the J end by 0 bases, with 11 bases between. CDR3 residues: CASSLTPLSSYEQYF. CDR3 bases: TGTGCCAGCAGTTTAACACCTCTCAGCTCCTACGAGCAGTACTTC.